Below are 21 T cell receptor beta chains sequenced from a single sample in a study of cytomegalovirus exposure and HLA in healthy donors. Primers: 60 Vbeta forward and 13 Jbeta reverse. The data were produced by immunoSEQ multiplex PCR, yet TCRdb's version contains in-frame clones alone and is incomplete. Of 150,000 to 170,000 clones listed, about 80% are singletons. The sequenced sample was PBMCs. The receptor source for this set is a woman in her thirties or forties in good health and CMV-seronegative.

V usage is TRBV25-1 and J usage is TRBJ2-1; TRBD2 agrees at 9 bases. This CDR3 spans 14 amino acids. CDR1 is MGHDK, CDR2 SYGVNS, per germline. The junction had 8 bases not matched to a gene; V was cut back by 8 bases and J by 6 bases. CDR3 residues: CASGGTSSSNEQFF. The CDR3, as DNA: TGTGCCAGCGGAGGGACTAGCAGTTCCAATGAGCAGTTCTTC. Variable domain in full (rest from reference TRBV25-1 and TRBJ2-1): EADIYQTPRYLVIGTGKKITLECSQTMGHDKMYWYQQDPGMELHLIHYSYGVNSTEKGDLSSESTVSRIRTEHFPLTLESARPSHTSQYLCASGGTSSSNEQFFGPGTRLTVL.

The chain employs TRBV27 and TRBJ2-3; D may be TRBD1 (5 bases). Germline V gene lookup returns CDR1 MNHEY and CDR2 SMNVEV (reference sequence). V lost 4 bases, J lost 3 bases, and 11 bases lay in between. The CDR3 runs to 14 residues. This CDR3 reads CASSSRQGTDTQYF. The CDR3 DNA reads TGTGCCAGCAGTTCTCGGCAGGGTACAGATACGCAGTATTTT.

V usage is TRBV5-1 and J usage is TRBJ2-1; 9 positions match TRBD2. CDR3 length: 17 residues. The V gene end was trimmed by 0 bases and the J gene end by 2 bases; junction bases not matched to a gene: 6. The V gene's germline CDR1 is SGHRS and CDR2 YFSETQ. CDR3 in amino acids: CASSLAGTSLTYNEQFF. The CDR3 DNA is TGCGCCAGCAGCTTGGCCGGGACTAGCCTCACCTACAATGAGCAGTTCTTC.

V is TRBV4-1 and J is TRBJ1-2, with TRBD1 matching 8 bases. V shed 1 base, J shed 6 bases, and the junction held 10 bases outside the gene matches. Germline V gene data show CDR1 as MGHRA and CDR2 as YSYEKL. CDR3 length: 16 residues. CDR3 DNA sequence: TGCGCCAGCAGCCAAGTTGGGGAGCAGGGGGCAGATGGCTACACCTTC. This encodes CASSQVGEQGADGYTF.

V is TRBV29-1 and J is TRBJ2-7, with 11 bases that match TRBD1. The CDR3 totals 12 residues. The V gene end was trimmed by 6 bases and the J gene end by 6 bases; junction bases not matched to a gene: 4. Looked up from germline, CDR1 is SQVTM and CDR2 is ANQGSEA. The CDR3 DNA is TGCAGCGTCGAGGACAGGGGGCGCGAGCAGTACTTC. This sequence encodes CSVEDRGREQYF.

The chain has TRBV28 and TRBJ2-3, with D possibly TRBD1 on 6 matching bases. There are 15 residues in the CDR3. The V end lost 3 bases, the J end lost 1 base, and 11 bases lay between the germline ends. Germline V gives CDR1 MDHEN, CDR2 SYDVKM. CDR3 sequence: CASSFGGRGTDTQYF. The CDR3, as DNA: TGTGCCAGCAGTTTTGGGGGCCGCGGCACAGATACGCAGTATTTT.

The chain has TRBV5-6 and TRBJ2-3; 11 bases line up with TRBD2. The CDR3 is 16 residues long. The germline V gene encodes CDR1 SGHDT and CDR2 YYEEEE. V lost 4 bases, J lost 3 bases, and 7 bases stayed unmatched. For the CDR3, the DNA is TGTGCCAGCAGCCCCCCTAGCGGGAGGATGACAGATACGCAGTATTTT. This codes for CASSPPSGRMTDTQYF.

CDR3 in amino acids: CASSLSRGSNYGYTF. CDR3 coding DNA: TGTGCCAGCAGTTTATCCCGGGGGAGTAACTATGGCTACACCTTC. This chain joins TRBV28 and TRBJ1-2, with a tentative D call TRBD1 (5 bases). This CDR3 is built from 15 residues. In germline, CDR1 is MDHEN, CDR2 SYDVKM. The ends were cut back, 1 base at V and 1 base at J, with 10 bases in the middle.

This chain links TRBV9 with TRBJ2-3; tentative D call: TRBD2 (7 bases). The CDR3 has 15 amino acids. Germline lookup yields CDR1 SGDLS and CDR2 YYNGEE. V was shortened by 1 base and J by 6 bases, with 15 bases between the two germline ends. Here the CDR3 DNA reads TGTGCCAGCAGCGTATTTGGGGGGGCCGGGGATACGCAGTATTTT. Translation gives CASSVFGGAGDTQYF.

V is TRBV6-1 and J is TRBJ2-5; D call uncertain. Trimming cost V 6 bases and J 3 bases, with 14 bases left between them. The germline gives CDR1 MNHNS, CDR2 SASEGT. The CDR3 spans 14 residues. The CDR3 sequence: CASRYLPHEETQYF. The CDR3 nucleotides read TGTGCCAGCAGGTACCTACCTCACGAAGAGACCCAGTACTTC.

On this clone: The sample carries other DNA sequences with the same CDR3. The gene calls are TRBV5-1 and TRBJ1-2; D perhaps matches TRBD1 (6 bases). Looked up from germline, CDR1 is SGHRS and CDR2 is YFSETQ. V was pared by 4 bases and J by 1 base, with 8 bases between. CDR3 length: 13 amino acids. CDR3 residues: CASSQDSNYGYTF. In DNA, the CDR3 is TGCGCCAGCAGCCAGGACAGTAACTATGGCTACACCTTC.

This rearrangement joins TRBV29-1 to TRBJ2-3; TRBD2 matches at 7 bases. Germline CDR1 reads SQVTM; CDR2 reads ANQGSEA. This CDR3 spans 15 amino acids. The V segment lost 6 bases and the J segment 4 bases; nucleotides outside the gene matches: 13. Here the CDR3 DNA reads TGCAGCGTGCGCCGGCTAGCGGAAGGGGCAGATACGCAGTATTTT. The encoded protein is CSVRRLAEGADTQYF.

This clone was seen only a few times. At one boundary the junction diverges from the germline segment, which might be a read error. J is TRBJ2-7 and V is TRBV5-8; 7 positions match TRBD1. The CDR3 contains 15 residues. Germline V gene lookup returns CDR1 SGHTS and CDR2 YDEGEE. The CDR3 loop reads CASSLPRDRSYEHYF. The DNA for the CDR3 is TGTGCCAGCAGCTTACCCCGGGACAGATCCTACGAGCATTACTTC.

The rearrangement joins TRBV2 to TRBJ2-6, with no clear D. The germline gives CDR1 SNHLY, CDR2 FYNNEI. This CDR3 is built from 15 residues. The V gene lost 3 bases and the J gene lost 1 base, with 7 bases spanning the gap. The chain's CDR3 is CASSDVRSGANVLTF. The DNA of the CDR3 is TGTGCCAGCAGTGACGTGAGATCTGGGGCCAACGTCCTGACTTTC.

In its sample, this clone was seen a few times. The CDR3 DNA is TGTGCCAGCAGCTTGGGTCTACAAGAGACCCAGTACTTC. Its protein product is CASSLGLQETQYF. The genes are TRBV5-4 and TRBJ2-5, with D hard to call. The CDR3 loop spans 13 amino acids. Germline-derived CDR1 and CDR2 are SGHNT and YYREEE (reference sequence). Between the trimmed V and J ends, which lost 0 bases and 2 bases, there was a span of 5 bases.

The chain joins TRBV1 to TRBJ2-3; the D segment call TRBD2 is taken from the table without a DNA check. TRBV1 is assigned pseudogene status. The length of the CDR3 is 19 residues. CDR3 sequence: CTSSQETRTGSGRADTQYF. The CDR3 DNA reads TGCACCAGCAGCCAAGAGACCCGGACTGGTAGCGGGAGGGCAGATACGCAGTATTTT.

As to this clone: Sequence at one end of the junction differs from germline and may be a read error. This rearrangement joins TRBV7-7 to TRBJ2-2; the D gene is possibly TRBD2 (6 bases). Germline-derived CDR1 and CDR2 are SSHAT and FNYEAQ (reference sequence). CDR3 length equals 16 residues. CDR3 nucleotides: TGTGCTAGCAGCCCCCGTCCCCGGGGGAGCACCGGGGAGCTGTTTTTT. Translated: CASSPRPRGSTGELFF.

The V call is TRBV4-1, the J call TRBJ2-5; 11 bases are shared with TRBD1. Germline CDR1 MGHRA, CDR2 YSYEKL. V shed 3 bases and J 5 bases; nucleotides not matched to a gene: 5. The CDR3 totals 15 residues. The CDR3 loop is CASSHGQGARETQYF. The DNA for the CDR3 is TGCGCCAGCAGCCACGGACAGGGGGCGCGGGAGACCCAGTACTTC.

The rearrangement joins TRBV2 to TRBJ2-2, with D possibly TRBD2 on 5 matching bases. This CDR3 has 16 amino acids. The germline V gene has CDR1 SNHLY and CDR2 FYNNEI. The V end was cut by 1 base, the J end by 0 bases, with 9 bases between. The CDR3 reads CASSEVAPANTGELFF. The DNA for the CDR3 is TGTGCCAGCAGTGAAGTAGCGCCTGCGAACACCGGGGAGCTGTTTTTT.

V and J are TRBV19 and TRBJ2-7, with 7 bases matching TRBD1. The V segment lost 5 bases and the J segment 4 bases; nucleotides outside the gene matches: 8. Looked up from germline, CDR1 is LNHDA and CDR2 is SQIVND (reference sequence). CDR3 length: 14 residues. The CDR3 region has the DNA TGTGCCAGTAGTCGACCGGGACAGCTGTACGAGCAGTACTTC. Its protein is CASSRPGQLYEQYF.

This chain connects TRBV7-8 to TRBJ2-1; D is ambiguous. The CDR3 sequence is 13 residues long. V was shortened by 6 bases and J by 4 bases, with 10 bases between the two germline ends. CDR1 and CDR2 (germline): SGHVS, FQNEAQ. This chain's CDR3 is CASSRGVYNEQFF. The DNA for the CDR3 is TGTGCCAGCAGTCGAGGAGTTTACAATGAGCAGTTCTTC. Using reference TRBV7-8 and TRBJ2-1 for the parts outside the CDR3, the full variable domain is GAGVSQSPRYKVAKRGQDVALRCDPISGHVSLFWYQQALGQGPEFLTYFQNEAQLDKSGLPSDRFFAERPEGSVSTLKIQRTQQEDSAVYLCASSRGVYNEQFFGPGTRLTVL.